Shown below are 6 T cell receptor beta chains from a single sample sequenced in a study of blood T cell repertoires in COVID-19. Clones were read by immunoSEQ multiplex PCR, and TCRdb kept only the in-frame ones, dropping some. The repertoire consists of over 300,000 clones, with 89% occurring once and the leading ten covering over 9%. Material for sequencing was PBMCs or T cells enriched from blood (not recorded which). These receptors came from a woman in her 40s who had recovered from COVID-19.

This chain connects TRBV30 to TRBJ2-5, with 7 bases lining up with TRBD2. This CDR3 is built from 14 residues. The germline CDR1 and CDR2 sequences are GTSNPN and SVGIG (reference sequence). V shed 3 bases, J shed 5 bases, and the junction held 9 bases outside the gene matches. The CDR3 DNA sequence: TGTGCCTGGAGCTACGGGAGGAGAGTGGAGACCCAGTACTTC. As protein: CAWSYGRRVETQYF.

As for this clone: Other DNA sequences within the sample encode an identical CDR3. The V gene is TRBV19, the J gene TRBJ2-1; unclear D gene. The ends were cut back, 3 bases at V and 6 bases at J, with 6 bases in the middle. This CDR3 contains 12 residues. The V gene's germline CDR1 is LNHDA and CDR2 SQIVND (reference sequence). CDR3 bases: TGTGCCAGTAGTATTAGATCCAATGAGCAGTTCTTC. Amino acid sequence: CASSIRSNEQFF.

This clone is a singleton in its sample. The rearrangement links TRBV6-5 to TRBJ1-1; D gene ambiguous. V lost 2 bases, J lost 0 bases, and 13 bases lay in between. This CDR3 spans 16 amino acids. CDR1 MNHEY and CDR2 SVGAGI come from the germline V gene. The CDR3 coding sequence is TGTGCCAGCAGTTACACTTCGGTGGGCCTGAACACTGAAGCTTTCTTT. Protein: CASSYTSVGLNTEAFF.

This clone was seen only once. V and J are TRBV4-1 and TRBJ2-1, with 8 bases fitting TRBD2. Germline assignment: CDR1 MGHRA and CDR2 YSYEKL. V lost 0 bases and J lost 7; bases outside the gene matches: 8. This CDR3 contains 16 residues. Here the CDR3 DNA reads TGCGCCAGCAGCCAAGATTGGAGCGGGAGTTCGAATGAGCAGTTCTTC. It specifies CASSQDWSGSSNEQFF.

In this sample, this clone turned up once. The CDR3 reads CASSPRQGRTYNEQFF. Written as DNA, the CDR3 is TGTGCCAGCAGCCCCCGACAGGGAAGAACCTACAATGAGCAGTTCTTC. J is TRBJ2-1 and V is TRBV11-3; 7 bases align to TRBD1. Germline trimming cut 5 bases from V and 2 bases from J; bases unmatched to any gene: 9. Germline loops: CDR1 SGHNT, CDR2 YENEEA. The CDR3 is 16 residues long.

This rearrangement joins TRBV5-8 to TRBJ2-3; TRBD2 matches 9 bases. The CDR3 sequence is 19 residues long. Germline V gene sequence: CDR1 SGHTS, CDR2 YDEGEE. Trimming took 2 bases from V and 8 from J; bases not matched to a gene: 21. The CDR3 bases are TGTGCCAGCAGCTTCGTTGGCGGGGGGGAAACTCAACCTGCCGGTACGCAGTATTTT. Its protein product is CASSFVGGGETQPAGTQYF.